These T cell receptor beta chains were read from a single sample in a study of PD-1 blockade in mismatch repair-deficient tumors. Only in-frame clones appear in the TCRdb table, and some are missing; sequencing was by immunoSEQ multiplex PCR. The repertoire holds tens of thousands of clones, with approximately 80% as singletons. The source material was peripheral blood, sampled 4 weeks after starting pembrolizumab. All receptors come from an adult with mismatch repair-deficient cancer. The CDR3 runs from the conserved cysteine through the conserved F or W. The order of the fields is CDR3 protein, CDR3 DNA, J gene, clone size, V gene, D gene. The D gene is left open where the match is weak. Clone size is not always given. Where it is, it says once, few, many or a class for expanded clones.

CASSFFRGPYGYTF	TGTGCCAGCAGCTTCTTCAGGGGACCCTATGGCTACACCTTC	TRBJ1-2	few	TRBV7-9	NA
CASSFTENTEAFF	TGTGCCAGCAGCTTTACTGAGAACACTGAAGCTTTCTTT	TRBJ1-1	NA	TRBV7-2	NA
CASSVLGQGYTEAFF	TGTGCCAGCAGTGTCCTGGGACAGGGCTACACTGAAGCTTTCTTT	TRBJ1-1	NA	TRBV2	TRBD1
CASSLEGLARLGIQYF	TGTGCCAGCAGCTTAGAAGGCCTAGCGAGGTTGGGCATTCAGTACTTC	TRBJ2-4	NA	TRBV7-9	NA
CASSIRGQPQHF	TGTGCCAGTAGTATCAGGGGGCAGCCCCAGCATTTT	TRBJ1-5	few	TRBV19	TRBD1
CAWQTVYNEKLFF	TGTGCCTGGCAGACAGTTTATAATGAAAAACTGTTTTTT	TRBJ1-4	NA	TRBV30	NA
CASSPRGGSSTDTQYF	TGTGCCAGCAGTCCCCGCGGAGGTTCTAGCACAGATACGCAGTATTTT	TRBJ2-3	once	TRBV7-2	NA
CASSPWDRQETQYF	TGTGCCAGCTCACCATGGGACAGACAAGAGACCCAGTACTTC	TRBJ2-5	NA	TRBV18	TRBD1
CASSLTGAEAFF	TGTGCCAGCAGCTTGACAGGGGCGGAAGCTTTCTTT	TRBJ1-1	NA	TRBV5-4	TRBD1
CASSWGDYYEQYF	TGCGCCAGCAGCTGGGGCGATTACTACGAGCAGTACTTC	TRBJ2-7	many	TRBV5-1	NA
CASIRTAYTGELFF	TGTGCCAGCATTCGGACAGCGTACACCGGGGAGCTGTTTTTT	TRBJ2-2	few	TRBV6-5	NA
CASSVTSRGTEAFF	TGTGCCAGCAGTGTGACATCCCGGGGCACTGAAGCTTTCTTT	TRBJ1-1	NA	TRBV2	NA
CASSPTPYTLVTAHYEQYF	TGTGCCAGTAGCCCCACCCCATACACCCTCGTTACAGCCCACTACGAGCAGTACTTC	TRBJ2-7	NA	TRBV19	NA
CASSCSSGNTIYF	TGTGCCAGCAGTTGTAGCTCTGGAAACACCATATATTTT	TRBJ1-3	NA	TRBV13	NA
CASRGTGKTGELFF	TGCGCCAGCAGGGGGACAGGGAAAACCGGGGAGCTGTTTTTT	TRBJ2-2	medium-sized	TRBV10-1	TRBD1
CASSPWTSGTDTQYF	TGCGCCAGCAGCCCCTGGACTAGCGGCACAGATACGCAGTATTTT	TRBJ2-3	NA	TRBV5-1	TRBD2
CAISPRTSGSDTQYF	TGTGCCATTTCCCCGAGGACTAGCGGATCAGATACGCAGTATTTT	TRBJ2-3	NA	TRBV7-9	TRBD2
CAISGVLQNYGYTF	TGTGCCATCAGTGGGGTGCTACAAAACTATGGCTACACCTTC	TRBJ1-2	NA	TRBV10-3	NA
CSVEGPGALGETQYF	TGCAGCGTTGAAGGTCCGGGAGCTTTGGGAGAGACCCAGTACTTC	TRBJ2-5	NA	TRBV29-1	NA
CASSPTGNYGYTF	TGTGCCAGCAGCCCTACAGGGAACTATGGCTACACCTTC	TRBJ1-2	NA	TRBV7-2	NA
CASSLRSGAGANVLTF	TGTGCCAGCAGCTTGAGGTCAGGTGCTGGGGCCAACGTCCTGACTTTC	TRBJ2-6	NA	TRBV7-2	NA
CAWTGAGNQPQHF	TGTGCCTGGACAGGGGCGGGCAATCAGCCCCAGCATTTT	TRBJ1-5	NA	TRBV30	NA
CASSLRGTRGTDEQFF	TGTGCCAGCAGCTTGAGAGGGACCAGGGGTACGGATGAGCAGTTCTTC	TRBJ2-1	NA	TRBV11-1	NA
CAALGEGGYTF	TGTGCCGCCCTCGGTGAGGGTGGCTACACCTTC	TRBJ1-2	NA	TRBV6-6	NA
CASSPREGWTEAFF	TGTGCCAGCAGCCCTCGGGAAGGGTGGACTGAAGCTTTCTTT	TRBJ1-1	NA	TRBV7-9	NA
CASSRTGLAVYNEQFF	TGTGCCAGCAGCCGAACGGGACTAGCGGTCTACAATGAGCAGTTCTTC	TRBJ2-1	NA	TRBV13	TRBD2
CSVEDPSSNTEAFF	TGCAGCGTTGAAGATCCCTCCTCGAACACTGAAGCTTTCTTT	TRBJ1-1	NA	TRBV29-1	NA
CASSLERNYEQYF	TGCGCCAGCAGCTTAGAGAGGAACTACGAGCAGTACTTC	TRBJ2-7	NA	TRBV7-8	NA
CASSSRTGGLYGYTF	TGTGCCAGCAGCTCCAGGACAGGGGGCTTGTATGGCTACACCTTC	TRBJ1-2	NA	TRBV7-2	TRBD1
CASSRDSTKGQPQHF	TGTGCCAGCTCCCGGGACAGCACCAAGGGCCAGCCCCAGCATTTT	TRBJ1-5	few	TRBV18	TRBD1
CASSTHWASDQETQYF	TGTGCCAGCAGCACACACTGGGCTAGCGACCAAGAGACCCAGTACTTC	TRBJ2-5	few	TRBV7-9	NA
CASSVSPGTEAFF	TGTGCCAGCAGTGTGAGCCCAGGGACTGAAGCTTTCTTT	TRBJ1-1	NA	TRBV2	NA
CASSLAEGSEQYF	TGTGCCAGCAGCTTAGCCGAAGGGTCCGAGCAGTACTTC	TRBJ2-7	NA	TRBV7-2	NA
CAIRNRVYQPQHF	TGTGCCATCAGGAACAGGGTATATCAGCCCCAGCATTTT	TRBJ1-5	NA	TRBV10-3	NA
CASRRDSPISYEQYF	TGTGCCAGCAGACGGGACAGTCCGATTTCCTACGAGCAGTACTTC	TRBJ2-7	NA	TRBV6-5	TRBD1